Listed below are T cell receptor beta chains from one sample, sequenced in a study of Graves' ophthalmopathy and Graves' hyperthyroidism. TCRdb redid the calling of the multiplex PCR reads with MiXCR, one entry per CDR3 protein. Counted here are roughly 400,000 distinct CDR3 sequences, 15% to 20% occurring once; the ten biggest clones make up about 2.4%. The sample was peripheral blood. These receptors all come from an adult woman with stable Graves' hyperthyroidism. The CDR3 runs from the conserved cysteine through the conserved F or W. Fields, in order: CDR3 protein, CDR3 DNA, clone size, D gene, V gene, CDR3 length, J gene. D genes are given only for firm matches. Clone size, where shown, is once, few, many, or a class for clones that have expanded.

CASRATGFTGNTIYF,TGTGCCAGCAGGGCGACAGGGTTCACTGGAAACACCATATATTTT,many,TRBD1,TRBV2,15,TRBJ1-3
CSAQYGELFF,TGCAGTGCCCAATACGGGGAGCTGTTTTTT,-,-,TRBV20-1,10,TRBJ2-2
CASATNTGELFF,TGTGCCAGCGCTACGAACACCGGGGAGCTGTTTTTT,many,-,TRBV3-1,12,TRBJ2-2
CASSRDTRNTEAFF,TGTGCCAGCAGCAGGGACACCCGGAACACTGAAGCTTTCTTT,many,-,TRBV7-8,14,TRBJ1-1
CASSDSETQYF,TGTGCCAGCAGTGACAGCGAGACCCAGTACTTC,many,-,TRBV2,11,TRBJ2-5
CASSEELDTLSGNTIYF,TGTGCCAGCAGTGAAGAGCTGGATACTCTCTCTGGAAACACCATATATTTT,-,-,TRBV6-1,17,TRBJ1-3
CAISETATGELFF,TGTGCCATCAGTGAAACAGCCACCGGGGAGCTGTTTTTT,many,-,TRBV10-3,13,TRBJ2-2
CAGSPPGGGGYGNGYTF,TGTGCCGGCAGCCCCCCTGGTGGAGGGGGTTATGGAAATGGCTACACCTTC,-,-,TRBV11-1,17,TRBJ1-2
CASSLVGLANTGELFF,TGTGCCAGCAGCTTAGTCGGACTCGCGAACACCGGGGAGCTGTTTTTT,many,-,TRBV7-8,16,TRBJ2-2
CASSESWGRAFF,TGTGCCAGCAGTGAATCATGGGGGAGGGCTTTCTTT,-,-,TRBV25-1,12,TRBJ1-1
CASSSTTGRYEETQYF,TGTGCCAGCAGCTCCACTACAGGGAGATACGAAGAGACCCAGTACTTC,many,-,TRBV28,16,TRBJ2-5
CASSYGSTTYEQYF,TGTGCCAGCAGTTACGGTTCCACCACCTACGAGCAGTACTTC,many,-,TRBV6-2/TRBV6-3,14,TRBJ2-7
CASSLFGQYNSPLHF,TGTGCCAGCAGTTTATTTGGACAGTACAATTCACCCCTCCACTTT,many,-,TRBV27,15,TRBJ1-6
CALNARDRGSGSEQFF,TGTGCCCTTAACGCGAGGGACAGGGGTTCGGGAAGCGAGCAGTTCTTC,-,TRBD1,TRBV6-4,16,TRBJ2-1
CASSLIGQEQAFF,TGTGCCAGCAGCTTAATAGGGCAGGAGCAAGCTTTCTTT,many,-,TRBV7-3,13,TRBJ1-1
CASSSNRGEQYF,TGTGCCAGCAGCTCGAACAGGGGCGAGCAGTACTTC,many,TRBD1,TRBV12-3/TRBV12-4,12,TRBJ2-7
CASSTWAGTGHPQPQHF,TGTGCCAGCAGCACTTGGGCCGGGACAGGGCATCCTCAGCCCCAGCATTTT,-,TRBD1,TRBV6-1,17,TRBJ1-5
CASSDSTMNTGELFF,TGTGCCAGCAGTGATAGTACAATGAACACCGGGGAGCTGTTTTTT,many,-,TRBV2,15,TRBJ2-2
CASSQEVEGYSNQPQHF,TGTGCCAGCAGCCAAGAGGTGGAGGGATATAGCAATCAGCCCCAGCATTTT,-,-,TRBV4-2,17,TRBJ1-5
CASSRTSGRAGQETQYF,TGTGCCAGCAGCCGGACTAGCGGGAGGGCCGGTCAAGAGACCCAGTACTTC,many,TRBD2,TRBV28,17,TRBJ2-5
CASKPFGGTGDYEQYF,TGTGCCAGTAAACCGTTTGGGGGGACAGGGGACTACGAGCAGTACTTC,many,TRBD1,TRBV12-3/TRBV12-4,16,TRBJ2-7
CSANTPGEKAPLHF,TGCAGTGCAAATACCCCGGGAGAAAAGGCACCCCTCCACTTT,-,-,TRBV20-1,14,TRBJ1-6
CATRAGIQETQYF,TGTGCCACCAGAGCGGGAATACAAGAGACCCAGTACTTC,many,TRBD2,TRBV12-3/TRBV12-4,13,TRBJ2-5
CSARDRGYSYEQYF,TGCAGTGCTAGAGACAGGGGCTATTCCTACGAGCAGTACTTC,many,-,TRBV20-1,14,TRBJ2-7
CASSLRFSTETQYF,TGTGCCAGCAGCTTGAGGTTTAGCACAGAGACCCAGTACTTC,many,-,TRBV7-2,14,TRBJ2-5
CASSQIGRGARGYTF,TGCGCCAGCAGCCAGATTGGACGGGGGGCGCGTGGCTACACCTTC,-,-,TRBV4-3,15,TRBJ1-2
CASSLATSGITGELFF,TGTGCCAGCAGTTTAGCGACTAGCGGGATCACCGGGGAGCTGTTTTTT,many,TRBD2,TRBV12-3/TRBV12-4,16,TRBJ2-2
CASGGWGFYEQYF,TGTGCCAGCGGTGGGTGGGGATTTTACGAGCAGTACTTC,many,-,TRBV6-1,13,TRBJ2-7
CASRGTGFPNYGYTF,TGTGCCAGCAGGGGCACAGGTTTCCCTAACTATGGCTACACCTTC,many,-,TRBV28,15,TRBJ1-2
CSARASRGTYEQYF,TGCAGTGCTAGGGCTAGTCGCGGTACTTACGAGCAGTACTTC,many,-,TRBV20-1,14,TRBJ2-7
CASSEGTFSNQPQHF,TGTGCCAGCAGCGAAGGGACTTTTAGCAATCAGCCCCAGCATTTT,many,-,TRBV6-1,15,TRBJ1-5
CASSFQMNTGELFF,TGTGCCAGCAGCTTCCAGATGAACACCGGGGAGCTGTTTTTT,-,-,TRBV7-3,14,TRBJ2-2
CAISEMPASTGELFF,TGTGCCATCAGTGAGATGCCTGCTTCCACCGGGGAGCTGTTTTTT,few,-,TRBV10-3,15,TRBJ2-2
CASIEDRDFVGYTF,TGCGCCAGCATCGAGGACAGAGATTTTGTGGGCTACACCTTC,many,-,TRBV10-1,14,TRBJ1-2
CSLGLGHLNTEAFF,TGCAGCCTAGGGTTGGGACATTTGAACACTGAAGCTTTCTTT,many,-,TRBV29-1,14,TRBJ1-1
CASSYDKLGYTF,TGTGCCAGCAGTTATGACAAGCTAGGCTACACCTTC,many,-,TRBV6-9,12,TRBJ1-2
CASSYQRGTEAFF,TGTGCCAGCAGCTATCAACGGGGCACTGAAGCTTTCTTT,many,-,TRBV7-2,13,TRBJ1-1
CASSLERGDTGELFF,TGCGCCAGCAGCTTGGAGCGGGGGGATACCGGGGAGCTGTTTTTT,few,TRBD2,TRBV5-1,15,TRBJ2-2
CASSYATPGNTIYF,TGTGCCAGCAGTTACGCGACACCTGGAAACACCATATATTTT,many,-,TRBV6-2/TRBV6-3,14,TRBJ1-3
CASNYREGTEAFF,TGTGCCAGCAATTACAGGGAGGGCACTGAAGCTTTCTTT,-,-,TRBV12-3/TRBV12-4,13,TRBJ1-1
CASSLVQGLNTEAFF,TGTGCCAGCAGTTTAGTACAGGGATTGAACACTGAAGCTTTCTTT,-,-,TRBV12-3/TRBV12-4,15,TRBJ1-1
CASSMQRRATGELFF,TGTGCCAGTAGTATGCAACGGAGGGCGACCGGGGAGCTGTTTTTT,-,-,TRBV19,15,TRBJ2-2
CASTLAARDAGANVLTF,TGTGCCAGCACGCTCGCGGCGCGGGATGCTGGGGCCAACGTCCTGACTTTC,many,-,TRBV11-2,17,TRBJ2-6
CASSAGQLVEQFF,TGTGCCAGCAGTGCTGGACAGCTAGTTGAGCAGTTCTTC,many,-,TRBV6-1,13,TRBJ2-1
CASSVAMDRAGTQYF,TGTGCCAGCAGCGTAGCCATGGATAGGGCCGGGACCCAGTACTTC,many,-,TRBV9,15,TRBJ2-5
CASRTTGPTGELFF,TGTGCCAGCAGGACGACAGGGCCAACCGGGGAGCTGTTTTTT,few,TRBD1,TRBV28,14,TRBJ2-2
CASSQGVGLADYEQYF,TGCGCCAGCAGCCAAGGCGTCGGACTAGCAGACTACGAGCAGTACTTC,many,TRBD2,TRBV4-1,16,TRBJ2-7
CASSEPGRHSSYEQYF,TGTGCCAGCAGTGAACCCGGCAGGCATAGCTCCTACGAGCAGTACTTC,many,-,TRBV6-1,16,TRBJ2-7
CASSSDYYGYTF,TGTGCCAGTAGTTCCGATTACTATGGCTACACCTTC,many,-,TRBV19,12,TRBJ1-2
CASRKDRGGIQPQHF,TGTGCCAGCAGGAAAGACAGGGGTGGGATTCAGCCCCAGCATTTT,-,TRBD1,TRBV6-2/TRBV6-3,15,TRBJ1-5
CSARRVNTEAFF,TGCAGTGCTCGTAGGGTAAACACTGAAGCTTTCTTT,many,-,TRBV20-1,12,TRBJ1-1
CASSYSAGEAKNIKYF,TGTGCCAGCAGTTACTCGGCGGGAGAGGCCAAAAACATTAAGTACTTC,-,TRBD2,TRBV6-2/TRBV6-3,16,TRBJ2-4
CASSSPGQGAGYEQYF,TGTGCCAGCAGTTCCCCCGGACAGGGGGCGGGCTACGAGCAGTACTTC,many,TRBD1,TRBV2,16,TRBJ2-7